A selection of T cell receptor beta chains follows, all from one sample in a study of blood T cell repertoires in COVID-19. Generated by immunoSEQ multiplex PCR, the TCRdb table keeps only in-frame clones and is missing some. The sample has roughly 150,000 clones, approximately 91% seen once. The sequencing input was peripheral blood. The receptors were sampled from a man aged 18 to 30 with COVID-19, enrolled during active disease. CDR3s include the opening cysteine and the closing phenylalanine or tryptophan. The D gene is left open where the match is weak. Size tells how often a clone was seen (once, few, many) or the class of an expanded clone, and some rows leave it out.

TRBV25-1,TRBJ2-7,.,TRBD2,CASKTSGSYEQYF,TGTGCCAGCAAGACTAGCGGGAGCTACGAGCAGTACTTC
TRBV5-1,TRBJ2-1,.,TRBD2,CASSSVVAGGGEQFF,TGCGCCAGCAGTTCCGTGGTAGCGGGAGGGGGGGAGCAGTTCTTC
TRBV29-1,TRBJ1-2,once,.,CSVQGPAGIGYTF,TGCAGCGTTCAAGGTCCGGCAGGGATTGGCTACACCTTC
TRBV7-4,TRBJ2-7,once,.,CASSLRRRSSYEQYF,TGTGCCAGCAGCTTACGTCGGCGGAGCTCCTACGAGCAGTACTTC
TRBV7-9,TRBJ1-1,.,TRBD1,CASTRDRGREAFF,TGTGCCAGCACCAGGGACAGGGGTCGTGAAGCTTTCTTT
TRBV28,TRBJ2-2,.,.,CASSLYRVGGAGELFF,TGTGCCAGCAGTTTATACCGAGTAGGCGGAGCCGGGGAGCTGTTTTTT
TRBV5-5,TRBJ1-2,.,TRBD1,CASSGPDRNSGYTF,TGTGCCAGCAGCGGGCCGGACAGGAACAGCGGCTACACCTTC
TRBV11-2,TRBJ1-1,.,TRBD1,CASSLSGGTEAFF,TGTGCCAGCAGCTTATCAGGGGGCACTGAAGCTTTCTTT
TRBV27,TRBJ2-1,.,TRBD2,CASRQSGRGYNEQFF,TGTGCCAGCAGGCAAAGCGGGAGGGGTTACAATGAGCAGTTCTTC
TRBV5-1,TRBJ1-1,.,TRBD1,CASSLGQGSFEAFF,TGCGCCAGCAGCCTAGGACAGGGGAGTTTTGAAGCTTTCTTT
TRBV11-2,TRBJ1-4,.,TRBD1,CASSSLTGWAEKLFF,TGTGCCAGCAGCTCGTTGACAGGGTGGGCTGAAAAACTGTTTTTT
TRBV4-1,TRBJ1-2,once,TRBD1,CASSRRTGVDGYTF,TGCGCCAGCAGCCGTAGGACAGGGGTCGATGGCTACACCTTC
TRBV5-6,TRBJ2-1,once,.,CASSLMGGEQFF,TGTGCCAGCAGCTTGATGGGGGGTGAGCAGTTCTTC
TRBV19,TRBJ1-5,few,.,CASSQGRDQPQHF,TGTGCCAGTAGTCAAGGCAGGGATCAGCCCCAGCATTTT
TRBV5-1,TRBJ1-4,.,TRBD1,CASSPPGTGSEKLFF,TGCGCCAGCAGCCCACCGGGGACAGGGAGTGAAAAACTGTTTTTT
TRBV4-1,TRBJ2-1,.,.,CASSQQRWHNEQFF,TGCGCCAGCAGCCAACAGAGGTGGCACAATGAGCAGTTCTTC
TRBV5-1,TRBJ2-7,.,.,CASSLGQYYEQYF,TGCGCCAGCAGCTTGGGGCAGTACTACGAGCAGTACTTC
TRBV29-1,TRBJ2-2,.,TRBD2,CSVRLAGGHGELFF,TGCAGCGTCAGACTAGCGGGAGGCCACGGGGAGCTGTTTTTT
TRBV5-1,TRBJ1-1,.,TRBD1,CASSFGRGLTEAFF,TGCGCCAGCAGCTTCGGCAGGGGGCTTACTGAAGCTTTCTTT
TRBV4-1,TRBJ1-2,.,TRBD1,CASSRITGVHGYTF,TGCGCCAGCAGCCGAATCACAGGGGTCCACGGCTACACCTTC
TRBV28,TRBJ1-2,.,.,CASSTIHLQGNANYGYTF,TGTGCCAGCAGTACAATCCACCTACAGGGTAACGCTAACTATGGCTACACCTTC
TRBV18,TRBJ1-5,.,.,CASSRSTDQPQHF,TGTGCCAGCTCACGATCCACTGATCAGCCCCAGCATTTT
TRBV5-8,TRBJ2-2,once,TRBD2,CASSLAYGGAYTGELFF,TGTGCCAGCAGCTTGGCCTACGGGGGGGCATACACCGGGGAGCTGTTTTTT
TRBV7-9,TRBJ1-1,.,TRBD1,CASSLAGTGIDTEAFF,TGTGCCAGCAGCTTAGCCGGGACAGGGATTGACACTGAAGCTTTCTTT
TRBV24-1,TRBJ2-3,.,TRBD2,CATSDQGGLAGGLDTQYF,TGTGCCACCAGTGATCAGGGGGGGCTAGCGGGAGGTCTGGATACGCAGTATTTT
TRBV27,TRBJ1-1,.,TRBD1,CASIGTGWVPFF,TGTGCCAGTATTGGGACAGGGTGGGTGCCTTTCTTT
TRBV5-5,TRBJ2-1,.,TRBD2,CASRPGLVVGNEQFF,TGTGCCAGCAGACCGGGACTAGTGGTTGGGAATGAGCAGTTCTTC
TRBV28,TRBJ1-2,.,TRBD1,CASSLSSGAGGIYGYTF,TGTGCCAGCAGTTTATCCTCGGGGGCAGGGGGCATCTATGGCTACACCTTC
TRBV14,TRBJ2-3,.,.,CASSSRRASTDTQYF,TGTGCCAGCAGCTCCCGGAGGGCTAGCACAGATACGCAGTATTTT
TRBV9,TRBJ1-6,.,.,CASSVTQGLGSPLHF,TGTGCCAGCAGCGTAACCCAGGGCCTTGGGTCACCCCTCCACTTT
TRBV18,TRBJ1-4,.,.,CASSSSTNEKLFF,TGTGCCAGCTCATCATCAACTAATGAAAAACTGTTTTTT
TRBV6-2/TRBV6-3,TRBJ2-7,.,TRBD1,CASSGTAYEQYF,TGTGCCAGCAGTGGGACAGCGTACGAGCAGTACTTC
TRBV7-9,TRBJ2-2,.,.,CASSLLFRELFF,TGTGCCAGCAGCTTACTGTTCCGGGAGCTGTTTTTT
TRBV28,TRBJ2-1,.,.,CASIPDLGPLGEQFF,TGTGCCAGCATCCCTGATCTAGGCCCCTTGGGTGAGCAGTTCTTC
TRBV7-2,TRBJ2-7,.,.,CASSPASAYSYEQYF,TGTGCCAGCAGCCCCGCCAGCGCCTACTCCTACGAGCAGTACTTC
TRBV7-6,TRBJ2-1,.,TRBD2,CASTISGRSFSGDSDEQFF,TGTGCCAGCACCATTAGCGGGAGGTCTTTTTCGGGGGACTCCGATGAGCAGTTCTTC
TRBV15,TRBJ2-7,.,TRBD1,CATSGLSTGQEDF,TGTGCCACCAGCGGATTGTCGACGGGACAGGAAGACTTC
TRBV27,TRBJ2-1,.,.,CASSFGISYNEQFF,TGTGCCAGCAGTTTCGGGATCTCCTACAATGAGCAGTTCTTC